One and the same sample provided the 23 T cell receptor beta chains below, sequenced in a study of Ad26.COV2.S vaccination and SARS-CoV-2 variants. This sample's treatment: 15 to 20 received Ad26.COV2.S at low or high dose, single or two shots; about 5 received placebo; per-sample allocation not given. Specimens were obtained on day 63 following the first vaccine or placebo injection. Some clones are missing from TCRdb's copy, which holds only in-frame ones; the method was immunoSEQ multiplex PCR. This table has some 340,000 clones, 70% to 90% appearing once. This sample comprised peripheral blood, obtained in a trial of Ad26.COV2.S vaccine versus placebo. These receptors all come from a person aged 18-60 years who received the Ad26.COV2.S COVID-19 vaccine or a placebo.

CDR3 bases: TGTGCCACCTCGGCCTCCTACAATGAGCAGTTCTTC. Translating gives CATSASYNEQFF. The V call is TRBV19, the J call TRBJ2-1; D call uncertain. The CDR3 has 12 amino acids. The germline V gene encodes CDR1 LNHDA and CDR2 SQIVND (reference sequence). The V and J ends lost 10 bases and 0 bases respectively, with 7 bases between them.

The chain uses TRBV9 and TRBJ2-7; 7 nucleotides align to TRBD2. Germline V gene sequence: CDR1 SGDLS, CDR2 YYNGEE. V lost 0 bases to trimming and J lost 4 bases; unmatched junction nucleotides: 4. The CDR3 is made up of 14 amino acids. CDR3 sequence reads: CASSVGGGVYEQYF. CDR3 in DNA: TGTGCCAGCAGCGTAGGTGGGGGGGTATACGAGCAGTACTTC.

The chain carries TRBV12-5 and TRBJ2-7, with D unclear. The CDR3 extends over 12 amino acids. CDR1 and CDR2 (germline): LGHNT, FRNRAP. The V end was cut by 3 bases, the J end by 7 bases, with 10 bases between. This CDR3 is CASGFLLAEQYF. For the CDR3, the DNA is TGTGCTAGTGGTTTCCTCCTCGCTGAGCAGTACTTC.

A few counts support this clone. This sequence joins TRBV3-1 (or the pseudogene TRBV3-2) and TRBJ2-7, with 7 bases matching TRBD1. The CDR3 runs to 15 residues. V was clipped by 4 bases and J by 6 bases; unmatched bases: 12. Germline CDR1 and CDR2: LGHDT and YNNKEL (reference sequence). CDR3 sequence reads: CASSLPGGSSGEQYF. For the CDR3, the DNA is TGTGCCAGCAGCCTTCCAGGGGGATCATCGGGCGAGCAGTACTTC.

This rearrangement joins TRBV10-3 to TRBJ1-2, with 10 positions matching TRBD1. This CDR3 is 14 amino acids long. Looked up from germline, CDR1 is ENHRY and CDR2 is SYGVKD. V shed 4 bases and J 4 bases; nucleotides not matched to a gene: 3. Here the CDR3 DNA reads TGTGCCATCAGTGGGGGACAGGGGATCTATGGCTACACCTTC. It translates to CAISGGQGIYGYTF.

J is TRBJ2-5 and V is TRBV30; 8 bases match TRBD1. Per germline, CDR1 GTSNPN and CDR2 SVGIG (reference sequence). CDR3 length equals 16 residues. J gave up 5 bases and V 2 bases, and 13 bases lay outside the gene matches. The CDR3 DNA is TGTGCCTGGAGTCCCTTCAGGACAGGGCGGTTTGAGACCCAGTACTTC. This codes for CAWSPFRTGRFETQYF.

The chain uses TRBV6-5 and TRBJ2-5; D is possibly TRBD1 (5 bases). This CDR3 region has 15 residues. The germline V gene has CDR1 MNHEY and CDR2 SVGAGI. V lost 0 bases and J 1 base, leaving 9 bases between the germline ends. This CDR3 reads CASSYSWGVQETQYF. The CDR3 nucleotides are TGTGCCAGCAGTTACTCGTGGGGCGTCCAAGAGACCCAGTACTTC.

This clone is a singleton in its sample. The chain links TRBV19 to TRBJ1-5, with 8 bases fitting TRBD1. Germline V gives CDR1 LNHDA, CDR2 SQIVND (reference sequence). The CDR3 contains 15 residues. Trimming took 9 bases from V and 5 from J; bases not matched to a gene: 12. CDR3 in amino acids: CASRERTGLYQPQHF. The DNA for the CDR3 is TGTGCCAGCCGAGAGAGGACAGGGTTATATCAGCCCCAGCATTTT.

The chain carries TRBV9 and TRBJ1-4; a possible D gene is TRBD1 (5 bases). CDR3 size: 14 residues. Trimming took off 2 bases at V and 8 bases at J, with 13 bases between the two ends. Germline-derived CDR1 and CDR2 are SGDLS and YYNGEE. CDR3 DNA: TGTGCCAGCAGCGTGGGGAGCGGGACGGAAAAACTGTTTTTT. It encodes CASSVGSGTEKLFF.

The chain is built from TRBV19 and TRBJ1-2, with D hard to call. Germline V gives CDR1 LNHDA, CDR2 SQIVND (reference sequence). The CDR3 is made up of 13 amino acids. The germline V and J ends were trimmed by 6 bases and 4 bases, with 12 bases remaining between them. CDR3 DNA sequence: TGTGCCAGTAGCCCCCCGTCCGTCTATGGCTACACCTTC. Its protein is CASSPPSVYGYTF.

The J gene is TRBJ2-1, the V gene TRBV19; D gene uncertain. Germline CDR1 is LNHDA and CDR2 is SQIVND (reference sequence). Trimming pared 3 bases from V and 5 bases from J, leaving 8 bases between. The CDR3 has 13 residues. CDR3 protein: CASSIGWDNEQFF. CDR3 coding DNA: TGTGCCAGTAGTATTGGATGGGACAATGAGCAGTTCTTC. Full variable domain (rest looked up from reference TRBV19 and TRBJ2-1): DGGITQSPKYLFRKEGQNVTLSCEQNLNHDAMYWYRQDPGQGLRLIYYSQIVNDFQKGDIAEGYSVSREKKESFPLTVTSAQKNPTAFYLCASSIGWDNEQFFGPGTRLTVL.

The DNA for the CDR3 is TGTGCCACCAGTTCTACCACCGATACGCAGTATTTT. This encodes CATSSTTDTQYF. The chain couples TRBV24-1 to TRBJ2-3; D unclear. V dropped 6 bases and J dropped 6 bases, with 9 bases sitting between them. The germline gives CDR1 KGHDR, CDR2 SFDVKD. The CDR3 has 12 amino acids.

The chain joins TRBV5-4 to TRBJ2-7; maybe TRBD1 (6 bases). Trimming removed 2 bases at V and 0 bases at J, with 21 bases between. Germline V gene data show CDR1 as SGHNT and CDR2 as YYREEE (reference sequence). The CDR3 spans 18 residues. The CDR3 bases are TGTGCCAGCAGCTTTACCTTACAGGGCTTTTTTTACTCCTACGAGCAGTACTTC. Protein: CASSFTLQGFFYSYEQYF.

This chain uses TRBV5-1 with TRBJ1-1; D gene ambiguous. This CDR3 is built from 15 residues. The germline gives CDR1 SGHRS, CDR2 YFSETQ. V gave up 0 bases and J gave up 0 bases, with 9 bases separating them. CDR3: CASSLDLTVNTEAFF. DNA for the CDR3: TGCGCCAGCAGCTTGGACCTAACAGTGAACACTGAAGCTTTCTTT.

This sequence joins TRBV5-4 and TRBJ2-7; TRBD1 matches at 10 bases. This CDR3 spans 15 amino acids. Germline V lookup: CDR1 SGHNT, CDR2 YYREEE (reference sequence). The J segment lost 1 base and the V segment lost 5 bases, leaving 6 bases of the junction unmatched. CDR3 coding DNA: TGTGCCAGCAGGCGGGACAGGGGCGAATCCTACGAGCAGTACTTC. Amino acids: CASRRDRGESYEQYF.

This clone was seen a single time. The chain carries TRBV5-4 and TRBJ2-1; no firm D call. Germline V gene lookup returns CDR1 SGHNT and CDR2 YYREEE (reference sequence). The CDR3 runs to 12 residues. Deletions cut 4 bases from V and 8 bases from J, with 10 bases between. CDR3 coding DNA: TGTGCCAGCAGCCATGACACGGATGAGCAGTTCTTC. Translated, it gives CASSHDTDEQFF.

The chain uses TRBV19 and TRBJ1-5; possible D gene TRBD1, 6 bases. Trimming took off 7 bases at V and 0 bases at J, with 13 bases between the two ends. Germline V gene lookup returns CDR1 LNHDA and CDR2 SQIVND (reference sequence). The CDR3 extends over 15 amino acids. In DNA, the CDR3 is TGTGCCAGTACCAGGGGCCCCTATAGCAATCAGCCCCAGCATTTT. Translating gives CASTRGPYSNQPQHF.

The genes are TRBV7-2 and TRBJ1-1; TRBD1 aligns across 7 bases. CDR3 length: 15 residues. The germline V gene has CDR1 SGHTA and CDR2 FQGNSA. V lost 3 bases and J lost 0; bases outside the gene matches: 4. CDR3 sequence reads: CASSFRTGMNTEAFF. The CDR3 DNA reads as TGTGCCAGCAGCTTTCGGACAGGTATGAACACTGAAGCTTTCTTT. Variable domain in full (rest from reference TRBV7-2 and TRBJ1-1): GAGVSQSPSNKVTEKGKDVELRCDPISGHTALYWYRQSLGQGLEFLIYFQGNSAPDKSGLPSDRFSAERTGGSVSTLTIQRTQQEDSAVYLCASSFRTGMNTEAFFGQGTRLTVV.

The chain employs TRBV7-9 and TRBJ2-5, with TRBD1 matching over 8 bases. J was trimmed by 2 bases and V by 4 bases; bases with no gene match: 3. The CDR3 is 14 residues long. The germline V gene has CDR1 SEHNR and CDR2 FQNEAQ (reference sequence). This chain's CDR3 is CASSYRGIQETQYF. The DNA for the CDR3 is TGTGCCAGCAGCTACAGGGGGATTCAAGAGACCCAGTACTTC.

This clone was observed a handful of times. The rearrangement joins TRBV6-4 to TRBJ2-3; D perhaps matches TRBD1 (5 bases). V lost 5 bases, J lost 4 bases, and 10 bases lay in between. The germline V gene has CDR1 MRHNA and CDR2 SNTAGT. CDR3 length: 13 residues. In DNA form, the CDR3 reads TGTGCCAGCAGTTTGGACATAGCAGATACGCAGTATTTT. Translated: CASSLDIADTQYF.

There are many counts of this clone. This rearrangement joins TRBV27 to TRBJ2-1; D unresolved. Trimming removed 2 bases from V and 8 bases from J, with 7 bases in between. This CDR3 has 12 amino acids. The germline V gene encodes CDR1 MNHEY and CDR2 SMNVEV (reference sequence). The CDR3 DNA is TGTGCCAGCAGTTTAGGGTCCGATGAGCAGTTCTTC. Translated: CASSLGSDEQFF.

This clone was picked up a small number of times. The CDR3 sequence is CASSLEGGRLAGGAFF. The CDR3 nucleotides read TGTGCCAGCAGCTTAGAAGGGGGCCGTTTGGCAGGGGGAGCTTTCTTT. The chain is built from TRBV7-8 and TRBJ1-1; 7 bases line up with TRBD1. V gave up 1 base and J gave up 10 bases; unmatched junction bases: 15. Looked up from germline, CDR1 is SGHVS and CDR2 is FQNEAQ. The CDR3 has 16 residues.

The rearrangement joins TRBV7-9 to TRBJ1-3; D is uncertain. V was trimmed by 3 bases and J by 0 bases, leaving 9 bases between them. The CDR3 has 15 residues. Germline CDR1 reads SEHNR; CDR2 reads FQNEAQ (reference sequence). The CDR3 coding sequence is TGTGCCAGCAGCTTTCGGGCCCTCTCTGGAAACACCATATATTTT. Translating it yields CASSFRALSGNTIYF.